The 28 T cell receptor beta chains below come from one sample, sequenced in a study of blood T cell repertoires in COVID-19. Sequencing used immunoSEQ multiplex PCR; TCRdb keeps in-frame clones, though not all of them. The sample records about 120,000 clones, more than 80% being singletons. The sample comprised peripheral blood. The receptors were gathered from a man aged 65 to 85 with active or convalescent COVID-19.

The chain is built from TRBV27 and TRBJ2-2, with TRBD2 matching over 7 bases. CDR1 MNHEY and CDR2 SMNVEV come from the germline V gene (reference sequence). The CDR3 totals 17 residues. V was pared by 5 bases and J by 6 bases, with 15 bases of the junction left unmatched. Here the CDR3 reads CASSTRPRRETSGELFF. CDR3 sequence (DNA): TGTGCCAGCAGTACACGACCCCGGCGGGAGACATCCGGGGAGCTGTTTTTT.

The V and J genes are TRBV4-1 and TRBJ1-3; D might be TRBD1 (5 bases). In germline, CDR1 is MGHRA, CDR2 YSYEKL. This CDR3 spans 15 amino acids. V lost 11 bases to trimming and J lost 0 bases, with 17 bases between them. The CDR3 reads CAAGGAASSGNTIYF. In DNA form, the CDR3 reads TGCGCCGCGGGGGGAGCGGCCAGCTCTGGAAACACCATATATTTT.

V gene TRBV7-9 combines with J gene TRBJ2-7; D is perhaps TRBD2 (6 bases). Germline CDR1 reads SEHNR; CDR2 reads FQNEAQ (reference sequence). The CDR3 totals 13 residues. The germline V and J ends were trimmed by 5 bases and 6 bases, with 14 bases remaining between them. CDR3 bases: TGTGCCAGCAGCAACTGGGACTTGGGCGAGCAGTACTTC. Its translation: CASSNWDLGEQYF.

The V gene is TRBV27, the J gene TRBJ2-3, with D maybe TRBD2 (5 bases). The CDR3 runs 14 residues. Trimming stripped 5 bases from V and 7 bases from J, with 16 bases between. CDR1 is MNHEY, CDR2 SMNVEV, per germline (reference sequence). CDR3 residues: CASSPHGEANTQYF. CDR3 DNA: TGTGCCAGCAGTCCGCACGGGGAAGCAAATACGCAGTATTTT.

The count of this clone is one. The chain couples TRBV5-1 to TRBJ2-3, with 10 bases aligning to TRBD1. Unmatched junction bases numbered 12, after V lost 4 bases and J lost 7 bases. The V gene's germline CDR1 is SGHRS and CDR2 YFSETQ. This CDR3 is 16 amino acids long. The CDR3 spells CASSTPGTGVGNTQYF. CDR3 nucleotides: TGCGCCAGCAGCACCCCCGGGACAGGGGTAGGAAATACGCAGTATTTT.

This chain links TRBV5-6 with TRBJ2-1, with 7 bases matching TRBD2. The length of the CDR3 is 15 residues. V lost 4 bases, J lost 3 bases, and 7 bases stayed unmatched. Per the germline V gene, CDR1 is SGHDT and CDR2 is YYEEEE. As DNA, the CDR3 is TGTGCCAGCAGCCCGGGGCTAGCGGACTACAATGAGCAGTTCTTC. Translated, it gives CASSPGLADYNEQFF. The variable domain in full, with the rest retrieved from reference TRBV5-6 and TRBJ2-1, is DAGVTQSPTHLIKTRGQQVTLRCSPKSGHDTVSWYQQALGQGPQFIFQYYEEEERQRGNFPDRFSGHQFPNYSSELNVNALLLGDSALYLCASSPGLADYNEQFFGPGTRLTVL.

This chain links TRBV20-1 with TRBJ1-1, with D tentatively TRBD1 (5 bases). The CDR3 loop spans 11 amino acids. Trimming cost V 1 base and J 10 bases, with 10 bases left between them. CDR1 DFQATT and CDR2 SNEGSKA come from the germline V gene (reference sequence). Here the CDR3 reads CSARVGGAAFF. CDR3 in DNA: TGCAGTGCTAGAGTAGGAGGGGCAGCTTTCTTT.

CDR3 in DNA: TGTGCCAGCAGCTTGTCAGGGGCTGGAGAAGCTTTCTTT. Translating gives CASSLSGAGEAFF. The V and J genes are TRBV5-6 and TRBJ1-1, with a tentative D call TRBD1 (6 bases). CDR1 and CDR2 from the germline V gene are SGHDT and YYEEEE. Trimming shortened V by 1 base and J by 8 bases, and 12 bases separated the two germline ends. The CDR3 runs 13 residues.

As DNA, the CDR3 is TGTGCCAGCAGCTTTCCGGGACTAGCGGGGGGAGAGACCCAGTACTTC. Protein: CASSFPGLAGGETQYF. The chain uses TRBV7-2 and TRBJ2-5; TRBD2 aligns across 15 bases. After removal of 3 bases from V and 4 bases from J, the junction contained 3 bases not matched to a gene. This CDR3 spans 16 amino acids. Germline loops: CDR1 SGHTA, CDR2 FQGNSA. Full variable domain (rest looked up from reference TRBV7-2 and TRBJ2-5): GAGVSQSPSNKVTEKGKDVELRCDPISGHTALYWYRQSLGQGLEFLIYFQGNSAPDKSGLPSDRFSAERTGGSVSTLTIQRTQQEDSAVYLCASSFPGLAGGETQYFGPGTRLLVL.

J is TRBJ2-7 and V is TRBV6-2 or TRBV6-3; 8 positions agree with TRBD1. CDR1 is MNHEY, CDR2 SVGEGT, per germline. With V trimmed by 3 bases and J by 3 bases, 4 bases remained unmatched. This CDR3 contains 14 residues. CDR3 DNA sequence: TGTGCCAGCAGTTATTCCGGGACAGGCTACGAGCAGTACTTC. The encoded protein is CASSYSGTGYEQYF.

This clone has just one count. The J gene is TRBJ1-2, the V gene TRBV12-5; D possibly corresponds to TRBD1 (6 bases). The CDR3 is 14 amino acids. Germline V gives CDR1 LGHNT, CDR2 FRNRAP. V was clipped by 7 bases and J by 2 bases, with 14 bases between them. In nucleotides, the CDR3 is TGTGCTAGTGCCGGGGACACCAACAACTATGGCTACACCTTC. It specifies CASAGDTNNYGYTF.

In this sample, this clone turned up once. The chain links TRBV28 to TRBJ2-7, with 7 positions matching TRBD1. The V gene end was trimmed by 8 bases and the J gene end by 2 bases; junction bases not matched to a gene: 6. The germline gives CDR1 MDHEN, CDR2 SYDVKM. The CDR3 is 13 amino acids. In DNA form, the CDR3 reads TGTGCCAGCGCCAGGGACAGCACCTACGAGCAGTACTTC. This translates into CASARDSTYEQYF.

This chain joins TRBV27 and TRBJ2-4, with 11 bases lining up with TRBD1. The J segment lost 3 bases and the V segment lost 2 bases, leaving 9 bases of the junction unmatched. CDR1 MNHEY and CDR2 SMNVEV come from the germline V gene (reference sequence). CDR3 size: 18 residues. The CDR3 reads CASSLTPGTGGNKNIQYF. The CDR3 nucleotides read TGTGCCAGCAGTTTAACCCCCGGGACAGGGGGGAACAAAAACATTCAGTACTTC.

The J gene is TRBJ2-1, the V gene TRBV11-2, with D possibly being TRBD2 (6 bases). The V end lost 5 bases, the J end lost 0 bases, and 23 bases lay between the germline ends. The CDR3 has 19 amino acids. Germline values: CDR1 SGHAT, CDR2 FQNNGV. DNA for the CDR3: TGTGCCAGCAGCATTAGAGACTTCCCGAGCGGGTTCTCCTACAATGAGCAGTTCTTC. This translates into CASSIRDFPSGFSYNEQFF.

The rearrangement joins TRBV19 to TRBJ2-1; 10 nucleotides agree with TRBD2. Per the germline V gene, CDR1 is LNHDA and CDR2 is SQIVND (reference sequence). This CDR3 has 16 amino acids. Trimming removed 5 bases from V and 3 bases from J; junction bases left unmatched: 7. In DNA form, the CDR3 reads TGTGCCAGTAGTTCCCTAGCGGGAGCTGTCTACAATGAGCAGTTCTTC. Amino acid sequence: CASSSLAGAVYNEQFF.

This clone was seen only a few times. The chain has TRBV27 and TRBJ2-7; 10 nucleotides align to TRBD2. J was trimmed by 5 bases and V by 8 bases; bases with no gene match: 9. Germline assignment: CDR1 MNHEY and CDR2 SMNVEV (reference sequence). The CDR3 contains 14 residues. CDR3 in DNA: TGTGCCAGCGCCCACCCTAGCGGGAGAAACGAGCAGTACTTC. It translates to CASAHPSGRNEQYF.

The genes are TRBV11-3 and TRBJ2-5, with 11 bases lining up with TRBD2. The V gene's germline CDR1 is SGHNT and CDR2 YENEEA. The junction had 4 bases not matched to a gene; V was cut back by 8 bases and J by 2 bases. The CDR3 has 14 residues. The CDR3 DNA reads TGTGCCAGCGCGATAGCGGGAGGGCAAGAGACCCAGTACTTC. Translated, it gives CASAIAGGQETQYF.

Only one count was recorded for this clone. V usage is TRBV25-1 and J usage is TRBJ2-1, with 7 bases fitting TRBD2. The germline gives CDR1 MGHDK, CDR2 SYGVNS. The V segment lost 2 bases and the J segment 9 bases; nucleotides outside the gene matches: 7. The CDR3 length is 14 residues. This chain's CDR3 is CASSEVLALGEQFF. The DNA for the CDR3 is TGTGCCAGCAGTGAAGTACTAGCGCTAGGTGAGCAGTTCTTC. The full variable domain, completed using reference TRBV25-1 and TRBJ2-1, is EADIYQTPRYLVIGTGKKITLECSQTMGHDKMYWYQQDPGMELHLIHYSYGVNSTEKGDLSSESTVSRIRTEHFPLTLESARPSHTSQYLCASSEVLALGEQFFGPGTRLTVL.

The genes are TRBV25-1 and TRBJ2-3, with D hard to call. The CDR3 loop spans 15 amino acids. Germline V gene data show CDR1 as MGHDK and CDR2 as SYGVNS. Trimming shortened V by 0 bases and J by 4 bases, and 11 bases separated the two germline ends. The CDR3 DNA reads TGTGCCAGCAGTGAATATTTGGCGGATTCAGATACGCAGTATTTT. It is translated as CASSEYLADSDTQYF. Full variable domain (outside the CDR3, taken from reference TRBV25-1 and TRBJ2-3): EADIYQTPRYLVIGTGKKITLECSQTMGHDKMYWYQQDPGMELHLIHYSYGVNSTEKGDLSSESTVSRIRTEHFPLTLESARPSHTSQYLCASSEYLADSDTQYFGPGTRLTVL.

The chain couples TRBV4-1 to TRBJ2-7; 9 bases map to TRBD2. The CDR3 length is 15 residues. V was pared by 3 bases and J by 5 bases, with 8 bases of the junction left unmatched. Germline lookup yields CDR1 MGHRA and CDR2 YSYEKL. The CDR3 region has the DNA TGCGCCAGCAGCCACCTCTGGCGGGGGGGGGACGAGCAGTACTTC. Translated: CASSHLWRGGDEQYF.

This clone was seen once. The V call is TRBV5-4, the J call TRBJ2-7, with D perhaps TRBD2 (5 bases). The CDR3 length is 14 residues. Trimming removed 4 bases at V and 5 bases at J, with 16 bases between. Germline V gene lookup returns CDR1 SGHNT and CDR2 YYREEE (reference sequence). The CDR3 reads CASSPSGKRNEQYF. The CDR3 bases are TGTGCCAGCAGCCCCTCCGGGAAGCGGAACGAGCAGTACTTC. The full variable domain, its missing parts supplied by reference TRBV5-4 and TRBJ2-7, is ETGVTQSPTHLIKTRGQQVTLRCSSQSGHNTVSWYQQALGQGPQFIFQYYREEENGRGNFPPRFSGLQFPNYSSELNVNALELDDSALYLCASSPSGKRNEQYFGPGTRLTVT.

The chain combines TRBV15 with TRBJ2-1, with a weak D call TRBD1 (5 bases). Trimming pared 0 bases from V and 10 bases from J, leaving 19 bases between. The CDR3 runs 16 residues. Germline lookup yields CDR1 LNHNV and CDR2 YYDKDF (reference sequence). The CDR3 DNA reads as TGTGCCACCAGCAGAGATGATCCAGGACAAGGTATAGAGCAGTTCTTC. Translated: CATSRDDPGQGIEQFF.

The chain uses TRBV27 and TRBJ1-2; D is unclear. CDR3 length: 14 amino acids. The V gene's germline CDR1 is MNHEY and CDR2 SMNVEV (reference sequence). V was shortened by 1 base and J by 5 bases, with 11 bases between the two germline ends. The CDR3 region is CASSLYGETYGYTF. CDR3 nucleotide sequence: TGTGCCAGCAGTTTATACGGAGAGACTTATGGCTACACCTTC.

This rearrangement joins TRBV28 to TRBJ1-1; D is unclear. The CDR3 spans 14 residues. Trimming shortened V by 2 bases and J by 5 bases, and 12 bases separated the two germline ends. Germline values: CDR1 MDHEN, CDR2 SYDVKM. The DNA of the CDR3 is TGTGCCAGCAGTTTAGGGCATTCGGGGACTGAAGCTTTCTTT. It encodes CASSLGHSGTEAFF.

This clone was counted ten times or more. This chain joins TRBV9 and TRBJ1-3; D unresolved. CDR1 is SGDLS and CDR2 is YYNGEE in the germline V gene. V was shortened by 0 bases and J by 2 bases, with 9 bases between the two germline ends. The CDR3 has 15 amino acids. The CDR3 reads CASSVGSGTGNTIYF. The CDR3 nucleotides read TGTGCCAGCAGCGTAGGTTCGGGGACTGGAAACACCATATATTTT.

This chain connects TRBV2 to TRBJ2-7; no clear D gene. The V and J ends lost 3 bases and 1 base respectively, with 4 bases between them. The CDR3 is 12 amino acids. Germline V gene sequence: CDR1 SNHLY, CDR2 FYNNEI. The CDR3 protein is CASSDGSYEQYF. The DNA of the CDR3 is TGTGCCAGCAGTGACGGTTCCTACGAGCAGTACTTC.

The chain couples TRBV7-9 to TRBJ2-1; D possibly corresponds to TRBD1 (7 bases). The CDR3 is made up of 15 amino acids. Per germline, CDR1 SEHNR and CDR2 FQNEAQ (reference sequence). V lost 4 bases and J lost 3, with 13 bases in between. The CDR3 sequence: CASSSDQGGYNEQFF. In DNA form, the CDR3 reads TGTGCCAGCAGCTCAGATCAGGGGGGCTACAATGAGCAGTTCTTC.

V gene TRBV4-2 combines with J gene TRBJ2-3, with D hard to call. This CDR3 comprises 16 residues. Germline-derived CDR1 and CDR2 are LGHNA and YNFKEQ. V lost 0 bases and J lost 5, with 15 bases in between. The CDR3 nucleotides are TGTGCCAGCAGCCAAGAAGTTGGTGGGCTGGGAGATACGCAGTATTTT. It is translated as CASSQEVGGLGDTQYF.